The rows below give T cell receptor beta chains drawn from one sample of a study of T cell repertoires in cytomegalovirus infection. TCRdb re-analysed the reads in MiXCR, keeping a single row per CDR3 protein. The table records a few hundred thousand distinct CDR3 sequences, about a sixth of them present only once. The material sequenced was PBMCs. The receptors were sampled from a human donor in good health (CMV status not recorded). Some clones in this sample may be carry-over from other donors' samples. Both conserved end residues are part of each CDR3. Fields, in order: clone size, J gene, V gene, D gene, CDR3 DNA, CDR3 protein. D genes are given only for firm matches. Size tells how often a clone was seen (once, few, many) or the class of an expanded clone, and some rows leave it out.

clone size: many
J gene: TRBJ1-4
V gene: TRBV4-1
D gene: -
CDR3 DNA: TGCGCCAGCAGCCAAGATCGAGAGGGGGGCTATGAAAAACTGTTTTTT
CDR3 protein: CASSQDREGGYEKLFF

clone size: many
J gene: TRBJ1-2
V gene: TRBV27
D gene: -
CDR3 DNA: TGTGCCAGCAGTTTACAAGGAGCGAACTATGGCTACACCTTC
CDR3 protein: CASSLQGANYGYTF

clone size: many
J gene: TRBJ1-3
V gene: TRBV6-6
D gene: TRBD1
CDR3 DNA: TGTGCCAGCAGCCTGGGGACAGGGGTTTCCATATATTTT
CDR3 protein: CASSLGTGVSIYF

clone size: few
J gene: TRBJ1-1
V gene: TRBV27
D gene: TRBD1
CDR3 DNA: TGTGCCAGCAGTGACAGGGAAGGATCTGAAGCTTTCTTT
CDR3 protein: CASSDREGSEAFF

clone size: few
J gene: TRBJ2-2
V gene: TRBV7-9
D gene: -
CDR3 DNA: TGTGCCAGCAGCTTGGGCCATGCTCCCGGGGAGCTGTTTTTT
CDR3 protein: CASSLGHAPGELFF

clone size: few
J gene: TRBJ1-4
V gene: TRBV4-1
D gene: TRBD1
CDR3 DNA: TGCGCCAGCAGCCCAAAGAAAATTTCAGGGGGCCGAGGCGAAAAACTGTTTTTT
CDR3 protein: CASSPKKISGGRGEKLFF

clone size: many
J gene: TRBJ1-5
V gene: TRBV7-8
D gene: TRBD1
CDR3 DNA: TGTGCCAGCACCCCACGACGGACAGGGGATCAGCCCCAGCATTTT
CDR3 protein: CASTPRRTGDQPQHF

clone size: -
J gene: TRBJ2-5
V gene: TRBV7-9
D gene: TRBD2
CDR3 DNA: TGTGCCAGCAGCTCCGATCGGGCTAGCGGGGGTATTGAGACCCAGTACTTC
CDR3 protein: CASSSDRASGGIETQYF

clone size: -
J gene: TRBJ2-5
V gene: TRBV4-2
D gene: -
CDR3 DNA: TGTGCCAGCAGCCAGGCATCCGGGGGCCAAGAGACCCAGTACTTC
CDR3 protein: CASSQASGGQETQYF

clone size: -
J gene: TRBJ1-4
V gene: TRBV3-1
D gene: -
CDR3 DNA: TGTGCCAGCAGCCAAAGTCAGGGGTTAAATGAAAAACTGTTTTTT
CDR3 protein: CASSQSQGLNEKLFF

clone size: many
J gene: TRBJ1-2
V gene: TRBV6-1
D gene: -
CDR3 DNA: TGTGCCAGCGGCAGGGGTTATGGCTACACCTTC
CDR3 protein: CASGRGYGYTF

clone size: many
J gene: TRBJ1-3
V gene: TRBV12-5
D gene: -
CDR3 DNA: TGTGCTAGTGGTCCCCCCCCCGGAGTAACTCTGGGTGTAGGTGGAAACACCATATATTTT
CDR3 protein: CASGPPPGVTLGVGGNTIYF

clone size: many
J gene: TRBJ1-2
V gene: TRBV28
D gene: -
CDR3 DNA: TGTGCCAGCCTAGCCGGGACCGTCGGTTATGGCTACACCTTC
CDR3 protein: CASLAGTVGYGYTF

clone size: many
J gene: TRBJ2-7
V gene: TRBV6-1
D gene: -
CDR3 DNA: TGTGCCAGCGGGGATGGGGTCCTAAGCGAGCAGTACTTC
CDR3 protein: CASGDGVLSEQYF

clone size: many
J gene: TRBJ2-3
V gene: TRBV7-8
D gene: -
CDR3 DNA: TGTGCCAGCAGCTTAGGACAGAAGGCGGATACGCAGTATTTT
CDR3 protein: CASSLGQKADTQYF

clone size: many
J gene: TRBJ2-2
V gene: TRBV11-3
D gene: -
CDR3 DNA: TGTGCCAGCAGCCCCACAGGGTCCACCGGGGAGCTGTTTTTT
CDR3 protein: CASSPTGSTGELFF

clone size: -
J gene: TRBJ1-4
V gene: TRBV20-1
D gene: -
CDR3 DNA: TGCAGCATTCCCGGCTCGAGGCAGGGAGGAGAAAAACTGTTTTTT
CDR3 protein: CSIPGSRQGGEKLFF

clone size: few
J gene: TRBJ2-3
V gene: TRBV12-3/TRBV12-4
D gene: TRBD2
CDR3 DNA: TGTGCCAGCAGTTTAAGGCGCGGGGGGGCAGATACGCAGTATTTT
CDR3 protein: CASSLRRGGADTQYF

clone size: few
J gene: TRBJ2-6
V gene: TRBV20-1
D gene: -
CDR3 DNA: TGCAGTGCTAGGGTGGAGAGGGGCACTGGGGCCAACGTCCTGACTTTC
CDR3 protein: CSARVERGTGANVLTF

clone size: many
J gene: TRBJ1-4
V gene: TRBV7-8
D gene: -
CDR3 DNA: TGTGCCAGCAGCTATAGTCGGGGGTGGTACGATGAAAAACTGTTTTTT
CDR3 protein: CASSYSRGWYDEKLFF

clone size: -
J gene: TRBJ2-3
V gene: TRBV6-2/TRBV6-3
D gene: TRBD1
CDR3 DNA: TGTGCCAGCAGTTACCTACAAAGATTTAAGGGGGCTGGTTTGGATACGCAGTATTTT
CDR3 protein: CASSYLQRFKGAGLDTQYF

clone size: many
J gene: TRBJ2-7
V gene: TRBV28
D gene: -
CDR3 DNA: TGTGCCAGCAGTGCTCCTGGTGACATCAACGAGCAGTACTTC
CDR3 protein: CASSAPGDINEQYF

clone size: few
J gene: TRBJ1-5
V gene: TRBV10-3
D gene: -
CDR3 DNA: TGTGCCATCAGTGAATCTCTTAGCAATCAGCCCCAGCATTTT
CDR3 protein: CAISESLSNQPQHF

clone size: many
J gene: TRBJ2-3
V gene: TRBV24-1
D gene: TRBD2
CDR3 DNA: TGTGCCACCAGTGATTTGAAGGAGCGGTCTAGCGGGAACAGCACAGATACGCAGTATTTT
CDR3 protein: CATSDLKERSSGNSTDTQYF

clone size: many
J gene: TRBJ2-1
V gene: TRBV5-6
D gene: TRBD1
CDR3 DNA: TGTGCCAGCAGCCGCTGGGACAGGGGCAATGAGCAGTTCTTC
CDR3 protein: CASSRWDRGNEQFF

clone size: -
J gene: TRBJ1-1
V gene: TRBV12-3/TRBV12-4
D gene: -
CDR3 DNA: TGTGCCAGCAGTTTTCGGGAACCTCCAGGGAACACTGAAGCTTTCTTT
CDR3 protein: CASSFREPPGNTEAFF

clone size: few
J gene: TRBJ2-2
V gene: TRBV2
D gene: TRBD2
CDR3 DNA: TGTGCCAGCAGTGAGGAGGGGAGGGGCACCGGGGAGCTGTTTTTT
CDR3 protein: CASSEEGRGTGELFF

clone size: many
J gene: TRBJ2-7
V gene: TRBV18
D gene: -
CDR3 DNA: TGTGCCAGCTCACCCAGGGGAATGTTTAATATTGAGTTCTACGAGCAGTACTTC
CDR3 protein: CASSPRGMFNIEFYEQYF

clone size: few
J gene: TRBJ1-6
V gene: TRBV27
D gene: -
CDR3 DNA: TGTGCCAGCAGTGCAGGGACCGTAAATTCACCCCTCCACTTT
CDR3 protein: CASSAGTVNSPLHF

clone size: -
J gene: TRBJ2-4
V gene: TRBV12-3/TRBV12-4
D gene: -
CDR3 DNA: TGTGCCAGCACACCAGGTTTGGTGAAAAACATTCAGTACTTC
CDR3 protein: CASTPGLVKNIQYF

clone size: many
J gene: TRBJ2-3
V gene: TRBV7-2
D gene: TRBD2
CDR3 DNA: TGTGCCAGCAGCTTAGCGGGGGTAGCGGGGGGAGTCACAGATACGCAGTATTTT
CDR3 protein: CASSLAGVAGGVTDTQYF

clone size: many
J gene: TRBJ1-1
V gene: TRBV7-2
D gene: -
CDR3 DNA: TGTGCCAGCAGCCAGTCCGGACGCCCGGCTTTCTTT
CDR3 protein: CASSQSGRPAFF

clone size: many
J gene: TRBJ2-1
V gene: TRBV7-2
D gene: TRBD2
CDR3 DNA: TGTGCCAGCAGCTTAGGGTCTAGCGGGGGGGGTGAGCAGTTCTTC
CDR3 protein: CASSLGSSGGGEQFF

clone size: -
J gene: TRBJ2-1
V gene: TRBV6-2/TRBV6-3
D gene: TRBD1
CDR3 DNA: TGTGCCAGCAGTTATGGCGGGACAGGATACAATGAGCAGTTCTTC
CDR3 protein: CASSYGGTGYNEQFF

clone size: -
J gene: TRBJ2-5
V gene: TRBV7-2
D gene: -
CDR3 DNA: TGTGCCAGCAGCTGGGCGGAACAGACCCAGTACTTC
CDR3 protein: CASSWAEQTQYF

clone size: few
J gene: TRBJ1-5
V gene: TRBV7-8
D gene: -
CDR3 DNA: TGTGCCAGCAGCTTAGCGGGTGGCAGACTCAATCAGCCCCAGCATTTT
CDR3 protein: CASSLAGGRLNQPQHF

clone size: many
J gene: TRBJ1-4
V gene: TRBV12-3/TRBV12-4
D gene: -
CDR3 DNA: TGTGCCAGCAGCCGGACTTCGACTAATGAAAAACTGTTTTTT
CDR3 protein: CASSRTSTNEKLFF

clone size: few
J gene: TRBJ1-2
V gene: TRBV6-5
D gene: -
CDR3 DNA: TGTGCCAGCTTTGCAGGCCGCTATGGCTACACCTTC
CDR3 protein: CASFAGRYGYTF

clone size: many
J gene: TRBJ1-5
V gene: TRBV10-3
D gene: -
CDR3 DNA: TGTGCCATCAGCGCTTCTCCGGGACTGAATAGCAATCAGCCCCAGCATTTT
CDR3 protein: CAISASPGLNSNQPQHF

clone size: -
J gene: TRBJ1-4
V gene: TRBV4-1
D gene: -
CDR3 DNA: TGCGCCAGCAGCCAGTTCGAGAGAACTAATGAAAAACTGTTTTTT
CDR3 protein: CASSQFERTNEKLFF

clone size: -
J gene: TRBJ2-3
V gene: TRBV6-6
D gene: TRBD2
CDR3 DNA: TGTATCGCGGGGGGAAGCCCCACAGATACGCAGTATTTT
CDR3 protein: CIAGGSPTDTQYF

clone size: few
J gene: TRBJ2-1
V gene: TRBV6-5
D gene: -
CDR3 DNA: TGTGCCAGCAGTTACGTCCTCGGGCCTAGCGACAATGAGCAGTTCTTC
CDR3 protein: CASSYVLGPSDNEQFF